The text below deals with one T cell receptor beta chain. Antigen specificity is unknown. This sample is drawn from a study of vaccination effects on CD4 cells after COVID-19. Within the ViraFEST assay, antigen-specific CD4+ T cells underwent expansion with viral peptide pools prior to sequencing. It was after approximately 11 days of culture that CD4+ T cells were isolated. A PCR test confirmed that the person had SARS-CoV-2 infection between March and December 2020. Germline lookup yields CDR1 MNHEY and CDR2 SVGEGT. CDR3 length: 17 amino acids. Trimming took 5 bases from V and 2 from J, leaving 20 bases between them. Generated by immunoSEQ multiplex PCR, the TCRdb table keeps only in-frame clones and is missing some. The table lists around 75,000 clones, roughly 73% of them singletons.

The receptor was derived from a human donor who had a prior SARS-CoV-2 infection. The V gene is TRBV6-2 or TRBV6-3, the J gene TRBJ2-3, with a weak D call TRBD1 (6 bases). The material sequenced was CD4+ T cells from PBMCs cultured with HIV peptides, taken before COVID-19 vaccination. Subset indicated: HIV-1 Nef peptide pool negative control/reference culture. The chain's CDR3 is CASSPSPGNRATDTQYF. The CDR3 coding sequence is TGTGCCAGCAGTCCGTCTCCGGGGAACAGGGCCACAGATACGCAGTATTTT.